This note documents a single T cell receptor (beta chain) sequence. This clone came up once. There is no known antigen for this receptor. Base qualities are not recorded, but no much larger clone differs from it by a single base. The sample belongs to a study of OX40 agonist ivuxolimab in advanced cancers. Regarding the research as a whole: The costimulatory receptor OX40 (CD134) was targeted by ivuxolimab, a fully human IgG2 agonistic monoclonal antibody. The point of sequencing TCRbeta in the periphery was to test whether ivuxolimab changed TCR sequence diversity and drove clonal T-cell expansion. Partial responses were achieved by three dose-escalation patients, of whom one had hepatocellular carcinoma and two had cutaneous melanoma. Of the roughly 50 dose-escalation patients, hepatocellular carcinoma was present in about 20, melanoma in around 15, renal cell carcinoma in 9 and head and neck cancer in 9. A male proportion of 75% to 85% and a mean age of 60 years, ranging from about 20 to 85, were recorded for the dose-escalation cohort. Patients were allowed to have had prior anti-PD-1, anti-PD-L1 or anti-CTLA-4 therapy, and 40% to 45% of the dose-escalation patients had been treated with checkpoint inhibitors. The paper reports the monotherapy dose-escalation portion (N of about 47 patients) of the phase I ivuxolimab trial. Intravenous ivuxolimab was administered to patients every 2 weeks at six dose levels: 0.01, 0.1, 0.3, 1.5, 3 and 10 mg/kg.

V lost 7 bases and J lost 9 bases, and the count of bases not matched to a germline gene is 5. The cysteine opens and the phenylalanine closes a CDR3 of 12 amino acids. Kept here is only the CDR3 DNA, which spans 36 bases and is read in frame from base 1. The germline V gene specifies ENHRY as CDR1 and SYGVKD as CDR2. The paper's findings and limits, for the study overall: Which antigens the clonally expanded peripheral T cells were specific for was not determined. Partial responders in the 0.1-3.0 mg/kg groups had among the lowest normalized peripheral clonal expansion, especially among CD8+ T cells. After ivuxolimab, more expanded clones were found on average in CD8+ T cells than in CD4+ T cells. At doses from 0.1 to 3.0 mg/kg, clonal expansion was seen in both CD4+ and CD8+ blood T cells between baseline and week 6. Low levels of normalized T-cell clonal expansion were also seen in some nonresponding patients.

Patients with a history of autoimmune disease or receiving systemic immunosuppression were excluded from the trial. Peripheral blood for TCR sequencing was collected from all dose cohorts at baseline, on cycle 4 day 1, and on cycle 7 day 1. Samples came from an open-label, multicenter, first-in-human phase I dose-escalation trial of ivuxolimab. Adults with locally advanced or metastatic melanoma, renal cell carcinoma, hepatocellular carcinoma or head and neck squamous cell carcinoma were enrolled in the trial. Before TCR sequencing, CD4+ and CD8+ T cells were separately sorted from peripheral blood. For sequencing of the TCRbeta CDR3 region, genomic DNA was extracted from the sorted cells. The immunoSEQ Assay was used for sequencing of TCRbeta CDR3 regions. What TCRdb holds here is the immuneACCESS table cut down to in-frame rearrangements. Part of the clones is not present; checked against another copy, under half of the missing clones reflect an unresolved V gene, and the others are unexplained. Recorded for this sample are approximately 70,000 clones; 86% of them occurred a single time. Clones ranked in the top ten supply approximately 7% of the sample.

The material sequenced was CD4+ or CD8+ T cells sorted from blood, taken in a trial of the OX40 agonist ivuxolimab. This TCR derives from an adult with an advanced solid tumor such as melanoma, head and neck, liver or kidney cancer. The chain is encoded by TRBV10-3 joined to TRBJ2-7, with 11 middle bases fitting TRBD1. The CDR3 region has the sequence CAINPGQGVQYF. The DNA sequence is TGTGCCATCAACCCGGGACAGGGGGTGCAGTACTTC.